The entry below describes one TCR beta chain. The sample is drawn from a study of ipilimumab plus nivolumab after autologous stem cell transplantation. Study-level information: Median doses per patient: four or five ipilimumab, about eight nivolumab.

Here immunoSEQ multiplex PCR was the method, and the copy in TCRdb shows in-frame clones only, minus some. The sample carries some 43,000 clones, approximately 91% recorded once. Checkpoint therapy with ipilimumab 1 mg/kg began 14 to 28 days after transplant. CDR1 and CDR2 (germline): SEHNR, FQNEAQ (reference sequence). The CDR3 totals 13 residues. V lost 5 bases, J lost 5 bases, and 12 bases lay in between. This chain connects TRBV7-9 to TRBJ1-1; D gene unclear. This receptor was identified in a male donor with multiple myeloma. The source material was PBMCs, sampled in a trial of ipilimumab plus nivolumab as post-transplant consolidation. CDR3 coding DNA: TGTGCCAGCAGCCCCGTTACGAGAACTGAAGCTTTCTTT. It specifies CASSPVTRTEAFF.